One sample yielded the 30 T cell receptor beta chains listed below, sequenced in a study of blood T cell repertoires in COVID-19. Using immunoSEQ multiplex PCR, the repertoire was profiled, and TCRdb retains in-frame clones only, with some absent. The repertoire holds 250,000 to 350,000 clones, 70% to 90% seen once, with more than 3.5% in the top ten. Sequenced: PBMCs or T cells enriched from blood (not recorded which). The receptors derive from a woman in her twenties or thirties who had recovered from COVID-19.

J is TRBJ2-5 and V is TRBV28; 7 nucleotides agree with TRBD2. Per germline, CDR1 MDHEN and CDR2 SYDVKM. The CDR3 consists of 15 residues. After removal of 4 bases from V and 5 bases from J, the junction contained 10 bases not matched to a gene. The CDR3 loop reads CASSSKTGRGETQYF. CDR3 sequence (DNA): TGTGCCAGCAGTTCTAAGACCGGGCGGGGGGAGACCCAGTACTTC. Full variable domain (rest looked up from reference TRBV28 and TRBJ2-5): DVKVTQSSRYLVKRTGEKVFLECVQDMDHENMFWYRQDPGLGLRLIYFSYDVKMKEKGDIPEGYSVSREKKERFSLILESASTNQTSMYLCASSSKTGRGETQYFGPGTRLLVL.

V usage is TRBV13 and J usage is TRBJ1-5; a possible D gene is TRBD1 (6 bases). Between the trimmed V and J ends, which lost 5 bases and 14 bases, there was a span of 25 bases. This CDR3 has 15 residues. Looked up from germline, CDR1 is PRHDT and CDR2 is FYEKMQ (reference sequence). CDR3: CASSTDRQGSSVEHF. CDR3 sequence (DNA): TGTGCCAGCAGCACCGACAGGCAGGGCTCGAGTGTCGAGCATTTT.

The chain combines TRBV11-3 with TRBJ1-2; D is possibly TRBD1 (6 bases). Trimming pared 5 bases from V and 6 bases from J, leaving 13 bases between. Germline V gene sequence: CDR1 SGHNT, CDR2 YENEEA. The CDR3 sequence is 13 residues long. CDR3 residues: CASSLWTANGYTF. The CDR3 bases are TGTGCCAGCAGCCTCTGGACAGCCAATGGCTACACCTTC.

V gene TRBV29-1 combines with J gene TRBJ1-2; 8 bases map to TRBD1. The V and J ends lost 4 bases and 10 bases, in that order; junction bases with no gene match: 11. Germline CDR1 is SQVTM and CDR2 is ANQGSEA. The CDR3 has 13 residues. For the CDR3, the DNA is TGCAGCGTTGGCGACAGGGGTAACGGAGTCTACACCTTC. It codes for CSVGDRGNGVYTF.

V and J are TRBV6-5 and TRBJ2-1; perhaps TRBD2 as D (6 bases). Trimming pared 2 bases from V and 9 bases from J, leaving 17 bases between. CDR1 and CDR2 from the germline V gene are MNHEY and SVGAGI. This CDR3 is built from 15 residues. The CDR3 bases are TGTGCCAGCAGTTACGGAGGCGGGACCATCCGTGAGCAGTTCTTC. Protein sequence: CASSYGGGTIREQFF.

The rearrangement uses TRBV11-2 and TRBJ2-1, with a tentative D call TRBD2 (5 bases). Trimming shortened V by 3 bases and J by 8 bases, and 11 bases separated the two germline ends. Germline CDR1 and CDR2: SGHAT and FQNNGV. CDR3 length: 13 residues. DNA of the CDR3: TGTGCCAGCAGCTTCTCGGACTTGGATGAGCAGTTCTTC. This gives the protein CASSFSDLDEQFF.

CDR3 in amino acids: CAISPGTGRTEAFF. Written as DNA, the CDR3 is TGTGCCATCAGTCCCGGGACAGGGAGGACTGAAGCTTTCTTT. The gene calls are TRBV10-3 and TRBJ1-1; 9 positions agree with TRBD1. The ends lost 5 bases at V and 5 bases at J; junction bases unmatched: 6. The length of the CDR3 is 14 residues. Germline V gene sequence: CDR1 ENHRY, CDR2 SYGVKD.

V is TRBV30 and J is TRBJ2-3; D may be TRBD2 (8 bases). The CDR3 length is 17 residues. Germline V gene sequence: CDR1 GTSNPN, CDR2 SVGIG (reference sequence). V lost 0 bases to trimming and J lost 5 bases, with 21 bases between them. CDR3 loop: CAWSVRRSGGQKDTQYF. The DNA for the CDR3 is TGTGCCTGGAGTGTAAGGAGAAGCGGGGGACAGAAAGATACGCAGTATTTT.

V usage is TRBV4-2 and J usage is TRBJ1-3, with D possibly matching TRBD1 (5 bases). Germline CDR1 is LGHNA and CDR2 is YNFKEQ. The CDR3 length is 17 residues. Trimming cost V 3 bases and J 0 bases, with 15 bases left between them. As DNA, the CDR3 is TGTGCCAGCAGCCAGACGACAGTCCCCAGCTCTGGAAACACCATATATTTT. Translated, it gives CASSQTTVPSSGNTIYF.

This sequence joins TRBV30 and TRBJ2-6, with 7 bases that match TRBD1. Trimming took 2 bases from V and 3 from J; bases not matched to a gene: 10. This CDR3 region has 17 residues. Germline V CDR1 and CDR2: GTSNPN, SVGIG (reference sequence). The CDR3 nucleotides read TGTGCCTGGAGTTGGACGGCAGGGGGTGGTGGGGCCAACGTCCTGACTTTC. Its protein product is CAWSWTAGGGGANVLTF.

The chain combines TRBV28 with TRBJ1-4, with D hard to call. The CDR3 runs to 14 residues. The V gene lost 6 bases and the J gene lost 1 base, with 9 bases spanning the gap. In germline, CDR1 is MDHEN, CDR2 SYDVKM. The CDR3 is CASRTGLTNEKLFF. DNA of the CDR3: TGTGCCAGCAGAACTGGACTAACTAATGAAAAACTGTTTTTT.

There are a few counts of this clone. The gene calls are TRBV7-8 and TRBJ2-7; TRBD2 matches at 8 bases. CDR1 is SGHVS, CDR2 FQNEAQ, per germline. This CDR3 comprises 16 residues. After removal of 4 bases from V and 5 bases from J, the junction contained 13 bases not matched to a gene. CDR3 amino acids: CASSSGRGAGSNEQYF. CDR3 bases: TGTGCCAGCAGCTCCGGGAGGGGGGCAGGGAGTAACGAGCAGTACTTC.

In DNA form, the CDR3 reads TGTGCCAGCAGCCCCGGACAGGGGGATGTCTCCACCGGGGAGCTGTTTTTT. Translated: CASSPGQGDVSTGELFF. The rearrangement links TRBV7-9 to TRBJ2-2; 10 positions match TRBD1. This CDR3 is 17 amino acids long. The germline CDR1 and CDR2 sequences are SEHNR and FQNEAQ (reference sequence). With V trimmed by 5 bases and J by 4 bases, 10 bases remained unmatched.

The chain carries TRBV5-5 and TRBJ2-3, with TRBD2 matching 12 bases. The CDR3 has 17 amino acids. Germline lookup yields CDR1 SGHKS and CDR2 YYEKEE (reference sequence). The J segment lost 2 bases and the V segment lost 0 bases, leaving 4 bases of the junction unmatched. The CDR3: CASSLGLAGAITDTQYF. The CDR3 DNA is TGTGCCAGCAGCTTGGGACTAGCGGGAGCCATCACAGATACGCAGTATTTT.

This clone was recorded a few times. CDR3 loop: CSASKAAAGTGELFF. CDR3 nucleotides: TGCAGTGCTAGTAAAGCGGCGGCGGGCACCGGGGAGCTGTTTTTT. This chain joins TRBV20-1 and TRBJ2-2; tentative D call: TRBD2 (5 bases). Germline V lookup: CDR1 DFQATT, CDR2 SNEGSKA (reference sequence). V was pared by 3 bases and J by 4 bases, with 15 bases between. The CDR3 runs to 15 residues.

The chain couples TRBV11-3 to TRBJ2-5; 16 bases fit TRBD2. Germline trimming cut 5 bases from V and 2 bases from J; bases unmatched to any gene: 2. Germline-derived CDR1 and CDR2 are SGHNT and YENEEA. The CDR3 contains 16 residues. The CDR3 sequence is CASSPGLAGGQETQYF. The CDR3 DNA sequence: TGTGCCAGCAGCCCGGGACTAGCGGGAGGGCAAGAGACCCAGTACTTC.

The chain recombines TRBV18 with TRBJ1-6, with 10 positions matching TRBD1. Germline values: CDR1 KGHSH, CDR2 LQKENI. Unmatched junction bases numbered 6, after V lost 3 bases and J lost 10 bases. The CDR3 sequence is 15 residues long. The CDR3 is CASSPLGTGDSPLHF. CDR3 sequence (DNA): TGTGCCAGCTCACCGCTCGGGACAGGGGACTCACCCCTCCACTTT.

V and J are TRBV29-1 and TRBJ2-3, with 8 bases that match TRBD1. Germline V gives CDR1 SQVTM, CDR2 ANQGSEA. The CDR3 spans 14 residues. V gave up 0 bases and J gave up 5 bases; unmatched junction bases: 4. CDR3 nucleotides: TGCAGCGTTGAAGAGGACAGGGCGGGAGATACGCAGTATTTT. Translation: CSVEEDRAGDTQYF.

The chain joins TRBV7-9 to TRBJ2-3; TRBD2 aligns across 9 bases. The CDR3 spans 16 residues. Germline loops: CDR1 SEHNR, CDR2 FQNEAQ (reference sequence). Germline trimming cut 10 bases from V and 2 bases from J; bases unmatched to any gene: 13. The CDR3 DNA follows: TGTGCCACCGACATGGTCGCTAGCGGGACCACAGATACGCAGTATTTT. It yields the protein CATDMVASGTTDTQYF.

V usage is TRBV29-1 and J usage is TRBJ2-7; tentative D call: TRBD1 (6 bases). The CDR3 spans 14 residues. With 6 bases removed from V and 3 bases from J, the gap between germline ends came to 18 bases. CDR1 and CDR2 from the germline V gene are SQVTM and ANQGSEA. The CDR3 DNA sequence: TGCAGCGTATCCCTACAGGGTCTCGGCTACGAGCAGTACTTC. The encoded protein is CSVSLQGLGYEQYF.

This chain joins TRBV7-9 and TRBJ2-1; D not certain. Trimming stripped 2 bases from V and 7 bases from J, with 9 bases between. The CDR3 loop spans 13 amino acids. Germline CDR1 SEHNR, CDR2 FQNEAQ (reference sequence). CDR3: CASSLSYGNEQFF. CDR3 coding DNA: TGTGCCAGCAGCTTATCATACGGGAATGAGCAGTTCTTC.

CDR3 nucleotide sequence: TGTGCCAGCAGTGAGGTCTGGCGGGAGATAAATGAGCAGTTCTTC. Its protein product is CASSEVWREINEQFF. This chain joins TRBV6-1 and TRBJ2-1, with 7 bases matching TRBD2. From germline, CDR1 is MNHNS and CDR2 SASEGT. The J segment lost 7 bases and the V segment lost 3 bases, leaving 9 bases of the junction unmatched. This CDR3 has 15 amino acids.

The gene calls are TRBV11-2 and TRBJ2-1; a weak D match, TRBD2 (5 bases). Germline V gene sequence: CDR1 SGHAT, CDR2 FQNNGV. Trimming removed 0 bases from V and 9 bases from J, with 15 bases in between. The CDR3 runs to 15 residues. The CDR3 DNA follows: TGTGCCAGCAGCTTAGAGCCCTCGGGGTTAGCTGAGCAGTTCTTC. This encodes CASSLEPSGLAEQFF.

Written as DNA, the CDR3 is TGTGCCTGGAGTGCTGGGGACAGGGGGCACCGAGATACGCAGTATTTT. Translation gives CAWSAGDRGHRDTQYF. The chain is built from TRBV30 and TRBJ2-3, with TRBD1 matching over 12 bases. Trimming took 1 base from V and 5 from J; bases not matched to a gene: 7. The CDR3 is 16 residues long. In germline, CDR1 is GTSNPN, CDR2 SVGIG (reference sequence).

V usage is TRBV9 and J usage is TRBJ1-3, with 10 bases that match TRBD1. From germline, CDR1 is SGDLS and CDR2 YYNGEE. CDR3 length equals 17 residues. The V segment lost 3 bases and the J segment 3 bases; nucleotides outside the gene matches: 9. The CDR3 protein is CASSARGGQGFGNTIYF. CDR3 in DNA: TGTGCCAGCAGCGCACGCGGGGGACAGGGGTTTGGAAACACCATATATTTT.

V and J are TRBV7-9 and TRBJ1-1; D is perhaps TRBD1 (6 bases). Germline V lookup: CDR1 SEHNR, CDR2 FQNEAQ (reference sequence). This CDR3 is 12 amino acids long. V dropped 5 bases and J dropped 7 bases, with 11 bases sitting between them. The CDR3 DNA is TGTGCCAGCAGCCTCCGACAGGATGAAGCTTTCTTT. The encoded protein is CASSLRQDEAFF.

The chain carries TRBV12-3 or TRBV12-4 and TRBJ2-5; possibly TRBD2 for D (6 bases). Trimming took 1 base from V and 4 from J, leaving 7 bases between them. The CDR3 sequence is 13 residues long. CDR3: CASSLGLVETQYF. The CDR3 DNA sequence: TGTGCCAGCAGTTTAGGACTAGTAGAGACCCAGTACTTC.

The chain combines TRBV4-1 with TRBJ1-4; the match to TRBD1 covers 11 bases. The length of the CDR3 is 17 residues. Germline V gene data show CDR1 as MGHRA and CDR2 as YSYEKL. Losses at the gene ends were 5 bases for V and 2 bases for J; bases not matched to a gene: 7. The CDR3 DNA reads TGCGCCAGCAGCATGAGGACAGGGGGCGCGACTAATGAAAAACTGTTTTTT. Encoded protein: CASSMRTGGATNEKLFF.

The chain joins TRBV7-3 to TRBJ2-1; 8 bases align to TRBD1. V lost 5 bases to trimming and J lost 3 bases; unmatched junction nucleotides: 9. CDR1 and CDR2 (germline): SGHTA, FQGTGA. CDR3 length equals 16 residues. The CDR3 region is CASSPLRTGIYNEQFF. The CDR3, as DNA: TGTGCCAGCAGCCCCCTTCGGACAGGGATCTACAATGAGCAGTTCTTC.

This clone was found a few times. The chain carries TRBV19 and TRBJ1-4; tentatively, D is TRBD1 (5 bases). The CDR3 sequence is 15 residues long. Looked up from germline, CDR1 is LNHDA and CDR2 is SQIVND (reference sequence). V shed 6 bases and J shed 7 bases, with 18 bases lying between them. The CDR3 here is CASRYRGADAEKLFF. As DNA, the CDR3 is TGTGCCAGTAGGTACCGTGGGGCTGACGCTGAAAAACTGTTTTTT.